The clone carrying this TCR beta chain was counted only a few times. For the second PCR, which ran for about 6 to 11 cycles, a sample-barcoded 5' primer and a J-beta primer mix were used. TCRdb recomputed calls from the 5' RACE reads with MiXCR, one row per CDR3 protein. The sample records roughly 500,000 distinct CDR3 sequences, 25% to 30% being singletons. The donors, aged roughly 6 to 95, were healthy Caucasians from Russia. This specimen comes from a study of blood T cells in healthy people across ages. In the study overall: Template switching picked up about one barcoded beta molecule for each two T cells.

The sequenced material came from blood. This TCR derives from a woman in her 70s in good health.

In DNA, the CDR3 is TGCAGTGCGTCTCCTTCTAGATCCGGGGAGCTGTTTTTT. Its translation is CSASPSRSGELFF. This sequence joins TRBV20-1 and TRBJ2-2; the D is unclear. Germline lookup yields CDR1 DFQATT and CDR2 SNEGSKA (reference sequence). This CDR3 is 13 amino acids long. V lost 6 bases to trimming and J lost 6 bases, with 14 bases between them.